The sequence of this TCR beta chain was determined in a study of shared clonotypes between healthy human individuals. Concerning this clone itself: Other DNA variants within this sample encode the same CDR3.

CD4+ cell separation produced CD45RA+ naive and CD45RA-negative memory subsets. Generated by immunoSEQ multiplex PCR, the TCRdb table keeps only in-frame clones and is missing some. Of 2 million to 2.5 million clones in the sample, more than 90% were seen once. The CDR3 runs 13 residues. Germline-derived CDR1 and CDR2 are MNHNS and SASEGT. Trimming pared 3 bases from V and 3 bases from J, leaving 6 bases between. Sequenced input: naive CD4+ T cells sorted from blood. This sample's subset: CD45RA+ positively selected. The TCR originated in a man between 18 and 35 years old in good health. The chain carries TRBV6-1 and TRBJ1-5; no reliable D call. The CDR3 DNA sequence: TGTGCCAGCAGTGACACTCTCAATCAGCCCCAGCATTTT. It is translated as CASSDTLNQPQHF.